These 10 T cell receptor beta chains came from one sample sequenced in a study of blood T cells in healthy people across ages. Next came a second PCR, run for about 6 to 12 cycles, which used a sample-barcoded 5' primer along with a J-beta primer mix. One entry per CDR3 protein, called by TCRdb with MiXCR from the 5' RACE reads. The profile covers 1.5 million or so distinct CDR3 sequences, with around two fifths appearing a single time and less than 8% taken by the ten largest. The sequenced sample consisted of blood. The receptor set was obtained from a woman younger than 35 in good health.

The genes are TRBV15 and TRBJ1-2; the D gene is possibly TRBD1 (5 bases). In germline, CDR1 is LNHNV, CDR2 YYDKDF (reference sequence). Trimming cost V 7 bases and J 0 bases, with 15 bases left between them. The CDR3 is 15 amino acids. DNA of the CDR3: TGTGCCACCACCCAGGATGCGACAGCTAACTATGGCTACACCTTC. Translating it yields CATTQDATANYGYTF.

Points on this clonotype: Since no conserved phenylalanine or tryptophan closes the CDR3, a read error is the likely cause. The DNA is left out, because the CDR3 cannot be placed on it with certainty; the CDR3 is given as TCRdb lists it. This sequence joins TRBV27 and TRBJ2-4; the D segment call TRBD1 is taken from the table without a DNA check. The length of the CDR3 is 11 amino acids, counting both ends. Germline V CDR1 and CDR2: MNHEY, SMNVEV (reference sequence). CDR3 loop: CASSFTGVEYS.

This clonotype was counted a few times. The V gene is TRBV6-6, the J gene TRBJ1-2; TRBD1 is a possible D gene (6 bases). The CDR3 runs to 14 residues. In germline, CDR1 is MNHNY, CDR2 SVGAGI (reference sequence). Trimming cost V 6 bases and J 5 bases, with 16 bases left between them. The CDR3 region is CASSRGPGEYGYTF. CDR3 DNA: TGTGCCAGCAGCCGCGGCCCAGGGGAATATGGCTACACCTTC.

The chain has TRBV6-5 and TRBJ1-4, with D maybe TRBD1 (5 bases). Germline V gene data show CDR1 as MNHEY and CDR2 as SVGAGI. V dropped 4 bases and J dropped 0 bases, with 9 bases sitting between them. CDR3 length equals 15 residues. The DNA of the CDR3 is TGTGCCAGCAGTTTAGAGGGGTCAACTAATGAAAAACTGTTTTTT. Its protein is CASSLEGSTNEKLFF.

This chain links TRBV4-2 with TRBJ2-3; 16 bases are a match to TRBD2. J lost 2 bases, V lost 10 bases, and 6 bases had no gene match. CDR3 length equals 16 residues. Germline-derived CDR1 and CDR2 are LGHNA and YNFKEQ. The CDR3 loop is CATGTSGRGHTDTQYF. The CDR3 DNA follows: TGTGCCACAGGGACTAGCGGGAGGGGACACACAGATACGCAGTATTTT.

The chain has TRBV13 and TRBJ2-7; D gene uncertain. The V gene's germline CDR1 is PRHDT and CDR2 FYEKMQ (reference sequence). This CDR3 contains 15 residues. The germline V and J ends were trimmed by 6 bases and 1 base, with 16 bases remaining between them. The CDR3 is CASSFAGEASYEQYF. In DNA, the CDR3 is TGTGCCAGCAGTTTTGCAGGAGAAGCGTCCTACGAGCAGTACTTC. Full variable domain (missing parts from reference TRBV13 and TRBJ2-7): AAGVIQSPRHLIKEKRETATLKCYPIPRHDTVYWYQQGPGQDPQFLISFYEKMQSDKGSIPDRFSAQQFSDYHSELNMSSLELGDSALYFCASSFAGEASYEQYFGPGTRLTVT.

This chain uses TRBV4-1 with TRBJ2-1, with a weak D call TRBD2 (6 bases). Germline V gene sequence: CDR1 MGHRA, CDR2 YSYEKL. Trimming removed 3 bases from V and 0 bases from J, with 12 bases in between. The CDR3 has 16 residues. The CDR3 loop is CASSHSSGPSYNEQFF. The CDR3 nucleotides are TGCGCCAGCAGCCATTCAAGCGGGCCCTCCTACAATGAGCAGTTCTTC.

This clonotype came up a few times. At one of its ends the junction is not consistent with the germline gene, which may arise from a read error. The CDR3 DNA sequence: TGCGCCAGCAGTAAGTCCAAGGGGGACTATGGCTACACCTTC. Protein sequence: CASSKSKGDYGYTF. The chain links TRBV10-2 to TRBJ1-2, with D maybe TRBD1 (6 bases). CDR3 length equals 14 residues. Germline V gives CDR1 WSHSY, CDR2 SAAADI.

The sample holds a few counts of this clonotype. J is TRBJ1-5 and V is TRBV20-1; a weak D match, TRBD1 (5 bases). The CDR3 has 16 residues. The germline V and J ends were trimmed by 0 bases and 4 bases, with 16 bases remaining between them. Germline loops: CDR1 DFQATT, CDR2 SNEGSKA (reference sequence). This chain's CDR3 is CSARDRGERGNQPQHF. The CDR3, as DNA: TGCAGTGCTAGAGATCGGGGGGAAAGGGGAAATCAGCCCCAGCATTTT.

The chain combines TRBV30 with TRBJ2-5, with D tentatively TRBD1 or TRBD2 (5 bases each). Germline CDR1 is GTSNPN and CDR2 is SVGIG (reference sequence). CDR3 length equals 13 residues. V dropped 2 bases and J dropped 4 bases, with 11 bases sitting between them. The CDR3 coding sequence is TGTGCCTGGAGTCTAGTGGGACGAGAGACCCAGTACTTC. Its protein is CAWSLVGRETQYF.